This T cell receptor (beta chain) appears in the sequencing data of a study of T cells after yellow fever vaccination. The wider study: Those fractions that held only low numbers of cells were prepared using the SMART-Seq v4 Ultra Low Input RNA kit.

This CDR3 has 12 residues. The V and J ends lost 5 bases and 8 bases respectively, with 10 bases between them. Germline CDR1 and CDR2: MDHEN and SYDVKM. General study results and limits: Most clones from primary vaccination were detected again post-booster (almost 98% CD4, 88% CD8). Faster peaking, at day 5 versus 15, marked a secondary response that was weaker. The study noted that FACS-sorted repertoires could contain abundant clonotypes contaminating from the bulk population.

This clonotype was detected only a few times. Its target is not known. TCRdb reprocessed the 5' RACE reads with MiXCR, giving one entry per CDR3 protein. This sample has 200,000 to 250,000 distinct CDR3 sequences; 6.9% occur once, and the top ten carry about 0.85%. This sequence was found in a man aged 25 to 40 who received the YFV17D yellow fever vaccine. V and J are TRBV28 and TRBJ1-3; maybe TRBD1 (5 bases). The sample consisted of CD4+ T cells sorted from PBMCs, taken 15 days after the yellow fever booster vaccination. The CDR3 region has the DNA TGTGCCAGCAGTGAAGGGGAATACACCATATATTTT. Protein product: CASSEGEYTIYF.